One sample yielded the 11 T cell receptor beta chains listed below, sequenced in a study of cytomegalovirus exposure and HLA in healthy donors. TCRdb's table, derived via immunoSEQ multiplex PCR, lists solely in-frame clones and lacks some. Counted here are roughly 60,000 clones, 85% to 95% occurring once; the ten biggest clones make up approximately 6.4%. Sequencing was done on a sample of PBMCs. These receptors came from a young woman in good health and CMV-seropositive.

This chain connects TRBV7-6 to TRBJ2-7; 7 bases fit TRBD1. The CDR3 runs to 14 residues. Germline V gene data show CDR1 as SGHVS and CDR2 as FNYEAQ. V gave up 4 bases and J gave up 3 bases; unmatched junction bases: 6. CDR3 bases: TGTGCCAGCAGCTACCTATACAGGGGCTACGAGCAGTACTTC. It specifies CASSYLYRGYEQYF.

V and J are TRBV7-9 and TRBJ1-2; TRBD1 matches 8 bases. The CDR3 contains 18 residues. Germline-derived CDR1 and CDR2 are SEHNR and FQNEAQ (reference sequence). Losses at the gene ends were 5 bases for V and 1 base for J; bases not matched to a gene: 15. CDR3 nucleotide sequence: TGTGCCAGCAGCCGGGACGGAAGCACAGGGGGACTTAACTATGGCTACACCTTC. As protein: CASSRDGSTGGLNYGYTF. Full variable domain (missing parts from reference TRBV7-9 and TRBJ1-2): DTGVSQNPRHKITKRGQNVTFRCDPISEHNRLYWYRQTLGQGPEFLTYFQNEAQLEKSRLLSDRFSAERPKGSFSTLEIQRTEQGDSAMYLCASSRDGSTGGLNYGYTFGSGTRLTVV.

The rearrangement uses TRBV11-1 and TRBJ2-1, with TRBD2 matching 13 bases. The CDR3 has 18 amino acids. Trimming took 2 bases from V and 7 from J; bases not matched to a gene: 11. The germline V gene encodes CDR1 SGHAT and CDR2 FQDESV (reference sequence). The CDR3 nucleotides read TGTGCCAGCAGCTTATTAGGTACTAGCGGGGGGGCCAGTAATGAGCAGTTCTTC. This gives the protein CASSLLGTSGGASNEQFF.

This chain joins TRBV7-9 and TRBJ2-2, with TRBD2 matching 13 bases. CDR3 size: 19 residues. Losses at the gene ends were 5 bases for V and 0 bases for J; bases not matched to a gene: 9. Germline V CDR1 and CDR2: SEHNR, FQNEAQ (reference sequence). CDR3 nucleotides: TGTGCCAGCAGCCACACCTGGACTAGCGGGAGTTCGAACACCGGGGAGCTGTTTTTT. This gives the protein CASSHTWTSGSSNTGELFF.

The chain joins TRBV7-2 to TRBJ1-5; 7 nucleotides match TRBD1. Germline CDR1 SGHTA, CDR2 FQGNSA. With V trimmed by 6 bases and J by 7 bases, 6 bases remained unmatched. This CDR3 comprises 13 residues. In nucleotides, the CDR3 is TGTGCCAGCAGTTACAGGGGAGAACAGCCCCAGCATTTT. Translated: CASSYRGEQPQHF.

This clone was observed once. The chain uses TRBV9 and TRBJ1-2, with D uncertain. The CDR3 sequence is 14 residues long. In germline, CDR1 is SGDLS, CDR2 YYNGEE. V lost 3 bases, J lost 3 bases, and 12 bases lay in between. CDR3 bases: TGTGCCAGCAGCGCGAACCGGGAATACTATGGCTACACCTTC. The encoded protein is CASSANREYYGYTF.

The gene calls are TRBV10-1 and TRBJ2-1, with TRBD1 identical over 7 bases. Germline CDR1 is WNHNN and CDR2 is SYGVQD (reference sequence). CDR3 size: 13 residues. Trimming cost V 5 bases and J 6 bases; bases outside gene matches: 4. DNA for the CDR3: TGCGCCAGCAGTAAAAGGGGGCGCAATGAGCAGTTCTTC. It specifies CASSKRGRNEQFF.

The J gene is TRBJ1-2, the V gene TRBV4-2, with D uncertain. CDR3 size: 13 residues. V lost 1 base and J lost 2, with 5 bases in between. CDR1 is LGHNA, CDR2 YNFKEQ, per germline. Written as DNA, the CDR3 is TGTGCCAGCAGCCAAGGAGGGAACTATGGCTACACCTTC. This codes for CASSQGGNYGYTF.

The chain couples TRBV10-3 to TRBJ2-1; TRBD1 is a possible D gene (5 bases). CDR1 and CDR2 from the germline V gene are ENHRY and SYGVKD. Trimming removed 10 bases at V and 7 bases at J, with 17 bases between. The CDR3 consists of 13 residues. CDR3 loop: CATAFDSRNEQFF. Written as DNA, the CDR3 is TGTGCCACCGCCTTCGACAGTAGAAATGAGCAGTTCTTC.

The chain recombines TRBV6-5 with TRBJ2-3; 10 bases align to TRBD2. The germline gives CDR1 MNHEY, CDR2 SVGAGI. After removal of 4 bases from V and 2 bases from J, the junction contained 6 bases not matched to a gene. The CDR3 runs to 16 residues. The CDR3 loop is CASSSSTSGFTDTQYF. Written as DNA, the CDR3 is TGTGCCAGCAGTTCGTCGACTAGCGGGTTCACAGATACGCAGTATTTT.

This chain connects TRBV27 to TRBJ2-7; D perhaps matches TRBD2 (6 bases). Germline-derived CDR1 and CDR2 are MNHEY and SMNVEV (reference sequence). V lost 11 bases to trimming and J lost 1 base, with 18 bases between them. This CDR3 is built from 14 residues. The CDR3 is CAPTRRAVSYEQYF. In nucleotides, the CDR3 is TGTGCCCCTACGAGGAGGGCGGTGTCCTACGAGCAGTACTTC.